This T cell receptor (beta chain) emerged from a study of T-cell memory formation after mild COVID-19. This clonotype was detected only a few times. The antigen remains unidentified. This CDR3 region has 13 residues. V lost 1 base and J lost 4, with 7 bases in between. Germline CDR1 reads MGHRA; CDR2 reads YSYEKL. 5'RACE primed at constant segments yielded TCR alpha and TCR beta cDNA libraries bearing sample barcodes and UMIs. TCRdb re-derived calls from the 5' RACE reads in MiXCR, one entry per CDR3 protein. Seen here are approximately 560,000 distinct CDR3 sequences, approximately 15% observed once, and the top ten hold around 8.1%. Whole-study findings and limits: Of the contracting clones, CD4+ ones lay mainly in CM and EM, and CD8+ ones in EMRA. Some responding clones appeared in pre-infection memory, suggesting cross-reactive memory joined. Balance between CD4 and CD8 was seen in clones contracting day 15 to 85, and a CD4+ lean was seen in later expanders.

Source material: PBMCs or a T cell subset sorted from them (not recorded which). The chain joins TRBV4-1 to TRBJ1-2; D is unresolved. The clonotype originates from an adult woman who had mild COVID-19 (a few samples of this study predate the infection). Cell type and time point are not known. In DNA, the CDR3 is TGCGCCAGCAGCCAAGTTTTCTTCTATGGCTACACCTTC. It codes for CASSQVFFYGYTF.